What follows are 14 T cell receptor beta chains derived from one specimen sequenced in a study of T-cell memory formation after mild COVID-19. TCRdb redid the calling of the 5' RACE reads with MiXCR, one entry per CDR3 protein. This sample has 240,000 or so distinct CDR3 sequences; roughly 10% occur once, and the top ten carry roughly 21%. The sequencing sample was made of PBMCs or a T cell subset sorted from them (not recorded which). The source is a man in his late teens or twenties who had mild COVID-19 (a few samples of this study predate the infection). Cell type and time point are not known.

This chain uses TRBV20-1 with TRBJ1-1; TRBD1 might be the D (5 bases). Trimming pared 1 base from V and 4 bases from J, leaving 7 bases between. The CDR3 length is 12 residues. Germline CDR1 DFQATT, CDR2 SNEGSKA (reference sequence). In DNA form, the CDR3 reads TGCAGTGCTAGAGTTGGGGGCACTGAAGCTTTCTTT. It is translated as CSARVGGTEAFF.

CDR3 in DNA: TGCAGTGCCAGTCGTCCCAGCGGGGGTATGTACACTGAAGCTTTCTTT. This encodes CSASRPSGGMYTEAFF. The genes are TRBV20-1 and TRBJ1-1; TRBD1 might be the D (5 bases). The germline V gene has CDR1 DFQATT and CDR2 SNEGSKA (reference sequence). The CDR3 loop spans 16 amino acids. The ends were cut back, 6 bases at V and 3 bases at J, with 23 bases in the middle.

The V call is TRBV27, the J call TRBJ2-1; 9 bases line up with TRBD2. This CDR3 region has 15 residues. V lost 0 bases and J lost 6; bases outside the gene matches: 3. CDR1 and CDR2 (germline): MNHEY, SMNVEV (reference sequence). The CDR3 protein is CASSLSASGANEQFF. DNA of the CDR3: TGTGCCAGCAGTTTATCGGCTAGCGGGGCCAATGAGCAGTTCTTC.

In this sample, this clonotype turned up a few times. The genes are TRBV24-1 and TRBJ2-7, with D hard to call. V dropped 12 bases and J dropped 4 bases, with 9 bases sitting between them. This CDR3 has 10 amino acids. Germline loops: CDR1 KGHDR, CDR2 SFDVKD. CDR3 nucleotides: TGTGCCTCAATGACATACGAGCAGTACGTC. Amino acid sequence: CASMTYEQYV.

This clonotype was seen more than once but under ten times. The chain is built from TRBV10-2 and TRBJ2-3; D remains unclear. The CDR3 length is 13 residues. CDR1 and CDR2 (germline): WSHSY, SAAADI. V was cut by 6 bases and J by 4 bases, with 11 bases left in between. The CDR3 protein is CASSRNRPDTQYF. The CDR3 DNA is TGCGCCAGCAGCAGAAACAGACCAGATACGCAGTATTTT.

The V and J genes are TRBV4-3 and TRBJ2-3; 7 bases fit TRBD2. V dropped 0 bases and J dropped 2; count of bases not matched to a gene: 5. Per the germline V gene, CDR1 is LGHNA and CDR2 is YSLEER. The CDR3 has 16 amino acids. The CDR3 reads CASSQDLSGVTDTQYF. DNA for the CDR3: TGCGCCAGCAGCCAAGATTTGAGCGGGGTCACAGATACGCAGTATTTT.

The V and J genes are TRBV9 and TRBJ2-5; weak D call: TRBD2 (5 bases). This CDR3 region has 13 residues. The ends were cut back, 4 bases at V and 6 bases at J, with 13 bases in the middle. The V gene's germline CDR1 is SGDLS and CDR2 YYNGEE. CDR3 sequence: CASSWRAGKTQYF. In DNA form, the CDR3 reads TGTGCCAGCAGCTGGCGGGCTGGAAAGACCCAGTACTTC.

This chain joins TRBV10-3 and TRBJ2-1; D is possibly TRBD2 (6 bases). The CDR3 runs to 13 residues. In germline, CDR1 is ENHRY, CDR2 SYGVKD. V lost 3 bases and J lost 13, with 16 bases in between. The CDR3 protein is CAISDGGKGIQFF. DNA of the CDR3: TGTGCCATCAGTGATGGGGGGAAGGGCATTCAGTTCTTC.

This clonotype was counted only a few times. The rearrangement links TRBV6-5 to TRBJ2-2; 8 nucleotides match TRBD2. Trimming removed 7 bases from V and 2 bases from J; junction bases left unmatched: 3. This CDR3 spans 14 amino acids. Germline assignment: CDR1 MNHEY and CDR2 SVGAGI. CDR3 sequence: CASTRGVNTGELFF. As DNA, the CDR3 is TGTGCCAGCACGCGGGGGGTCAACACCGGGGAGCTGTTTTTT.

The chain has TRBV10-3 and TRBJ2-5; D is undetermined. Germline loops: CDR1 ENHRY, CDR2 SYGVKD. This CDR3 has 12 residues. V was cut by 10 bases and J by 4 bases, with 13 bases left in between. Here the CDR3 reads CATALEGETQYF. The CDR3, as DNA: TGTGCCACCGCGTTGGAAGGAGAGACCCAGTACTTC.

The chain is built from TRBV9 and TRBJ2-2; possibly TRBD1 or TRBD2 for D (6 bases each). Germline values: CDR1 SGDLS, CDR2 YYNGEE. The CDR3 covers 16 residues. V lost 1 base and J 6 bases, leaving 16 bases between the germline ends. The CDR3 DNA reads as TGTGCCAGCAGCGTACATCCGGGGGCCCCTCCCGGGGAGCTGTTTTTT. Its translation is CASSVHPGAPPGELFF.

This clonotype was detected a few times. The junction does not match germline at one end; this may be a read error. The chain uses TRBV11-2 and TRBJ2-3; D call uncertain. The CDR3 spans 15 residues. CDR1 and CDR2 (germline): SGHAT, FQNNGV. The CDR3 coding sequence is TGTGCCAGCGGCTTGGGTGACCCCGGCACAGATACGCAGTATTTT. Encoded protein: CASGLGDPGTDTQYF.

V and J are TRBV20-1 and TRBJ2-3, with 10 bases lining up with TRBD2. The CDR3 consists of 15 residues. Germline CDR1 and CDR2: DFQATT and SNEGSKA (reference sequence). After removal of 3 bases from V and 6 bases from J, the junction contained 9 bases not matched to a gene. The CDR3 nucleotides are TGCAGTGCTAGCGGAGCGGGGGGGGTCGGGGATACGCAGTATTTT. It translates to CSASGAGGVGDTQYF.

This clonotype showed up just a few times. The rearrangement joins TRBV12-3 or TRBV12-4 to TRBJ2-3; 7 bases align to TRBD2. V lost 6 bases, J lost 2 bases, and 8 bases stayed unmatched. CDR3 size: 15 residues. CDR3 DNA: TGTGCCAGCAGCCCCGGGGACTACCACACAGATACGCAGTATTTT. This translates into CASSPGDYHTDTQYF.